The clone carrying this T cell receptor beta chain was detected only a few times. What it binds is not known. Germline assignment: CDR1 SGHTA and CDR2 FQGNSA. The CDR3 has 15 residues. The J segment lost 10 bases and the V segment lost 1 base, leaving 5 bases of the junction unmatched. Data came from immunoSEQ multiplex PCR; TCRdb stores just in-frame clones and leaves some out. The top ten hold approximately 1.9% of the sample, which has about 180,000 clones, approximately 90% seen once. The entry originates in a study of T cell responses to AZD1222 COVID-19 vaccine. Across the whole study: The analysis combined second doses at about 4 or about 12 weeks.

Regarding the study as a whole: Mostly white British, mostly female donors; authors suggested clonal diversity may be underestimated. Researchers took repertoire samples only after the peak T cell response had come.

The chain employs TRBV7-2 and TRBJ1-6; 9 nucleotides match TRBD1. The source of this sequence is an adult in good health. The sequenced sample was peripheral blood, obtained on day 0 of AZD1222 vaccination. Here the CDR3 reads CASSLGDRDRSPLHF. For the CDR3, the DNA is TGTGCCAGCAGCTTAGGGGACAGGGATCGCTCACCCCTCCACTTT.